The present T cell receptor beta chain was sequenced within a study of regulatory T cells in long-lasting Graves disease. Assembly of TCR beta libraries relied on iRepertoire HTBI primers together with Arm-PCR of CDR3 regions. TCRdb reprocessed the multiplex PCR reads with MiXCR, giving one entry per CDR3 protein. The sample comprises 500,000 or so distinct CDR3 sequences, 13% to 15% of which are singletons, and about a sixth rests with the top ten. Time point denoted: newly diagnosed GD, antithyroid drugs for less than 3 months. The TCR library was made from RNA extracted from PBMCs. V was shortened by 1 base and J by 4 bases, with 6 bases between the two germline ends. Germline CDR1 is KGHDR and CDR2 is SFDVKD. The CDR3 runs to 14 residues. In this sample, this clonotype turned up a few times. The same sample was also used in a study of T cells in Graves' hyperthyroidism and ophthalmopathy. Per that study: Recently diagnosed hyperthyroidism of less than 2 months' duration affected patients aged 18 to 65.

The clonotype was recovered from a woman between 45 and 60 years old with Graves disease. Material: peripheral blood mononuclear cells (PBMCs), obtained at new diagnosis, from a patient treated with antithyroid drugs. The chain uses TRBV24-1 and TRBJ2-2, with unresolved D. The CDR3 nucleotides are TGTGCCACCAGTGATTTTTCGAGCACCGGGGAGCTGTTTTTT. Translated, it gives CATSDFSSTGELFF.